A single sample gave rise to the 24 T cell receptor beta chains below, sequenced in a study of T cell changes during pregnancy in multiple sclerosis (dated by TCRdb to about 2019). Library preparation was by the immunoSEQ multiplex PCR assay. Drawn from immuneACCESS, this table holds only the in-frame rearrangements with V and J called that TCRdb kept. Clones are partly lost; checked studies trace under half to an unresolved V gene and leave the rest unexplained. The sample profile shows roughly 99,000 clones; 92% of them were found once. About 2% of the sample goes to the ten largest clones. The sample was peripheral blood, taken after pregnancy. The source of these receptors is a female donor in good health, enrolled as a control in a pregnancy study.

J is TRBJ1-2 and V is TRBV29-1; tentatively, D is TRBD1 (6 bases). Trimming cost V 8 bases and J 6 bases, with 16 bases left between them. The CDR3 has 12 amino acids. The germline CDR1 and CDR2 sequences are SQVTM and ANQGSEA. CDR3 sequence reads: CSFDGGLNGYTF. The CDR3 DNA is TGCAGCTTCGATGGGGGCCTTAATGGCTACACCTTC.

The chain recombines TRBV19 with TRBJ1-6; D not certain. This CDR3 is 15 amino acids long. V was pared by 4 bases and J by 0 bases, with 7 bases between. Per germline, CDR1 LNHDA and CDR2 SQIVND (reference sequence). The CDR3 protein is CASSTMSSYNSPLHF. CDR3 DNA: TGTGCCAGTAGTACAATGAGCTCCTATAATTCACCCCTCCACTTT.

This rearrangement joins TRBV28 to TRBJ2-7; unclear D gene. CDR3 length equals 12 residues. V was cut by 6 bases and J by 3 bases, with 9 bases left in between. CDR1 is MDHEN, CDR2 SYDVKM, per germline. CDR3 protein: CASSPDNYEQYF. CDR3 in DNA: TGTGCCAGCAGCCCAGACAACTACGAGCAGTACTTC. The full variable domain, with the rest looked up from reference TRBV28 and TRBJ2-7, is DVKVTQSSRYLVKRTGEKVFLECVQDMDHENMFWYRQDPGLGLRLIYFSYDVKMKEKGDIPEGYSVSREKKERFSLILESASTNQTSMYLCASSPDNYEQYFGPGTRLTVT.

This rearrangement joins TRBV29-1 to TRBJ2-3; a possible D gene is TRBD2 (5 bases). The CDR3 totals 13 residues. V lost 5 bases and J lost 2, with 11 bases in between. Germline CDR1 is SQVTM and CDR2 is ANQGSEA. The CDR3: CSVRSGYTDTQYF. In nucleotides, the CDR3 is TGCAGCGTTCGGTCGGGGTACACAGATACGCAGTATTTT.

The gene calls are TRBV6-6 and TRBJ1-4; 7 bases align to TRBD1. Germline trimming cut 6 bases from V and 5 bases from J; bases unmatched to any gene: 6. The CDR3 contains 14 residues. Germline CDR1 is MNHNY and CDR2 is SVGAGI (reference sequence). CDR3 sequence reads: CASRVGGKNEKLFF. In DNA, the CDR3 is TGTGCCAGCAGAGTAGGGGGCAAGAATGAAAAACTGTTTTTT.

The chain is built from TRBV4-2 and TRBJ1-3; 9 nucleotides align to TRBD1. Germline CDR1 reads LGHNA; CDR2 reads YNFKEQ. CDR3 size: 15 residues. The J segment lost 4 bases and the V segment lost 3 bases, leaving 4 bases of the junction unmatched. The CDR3 bases are TGTGCCAGCAGCCAGGGGGACAGGGACGGAAACACCATATATTTT. Amino acids: CASSQGDRDGNTIYF.

The chain couples TRBV5-5 to TRBJ2-1; D call uncertain. This CDR3 has 14 amino acids. The germline V and J ends were trimmed by 9 bases and 4 bases, with 17 bases remaining between them. Per germline, CDR1 SGHKS and CDR2 YYEKEE (reference sequence). CDR3 in amino acids: CATTTEEGYNEQFF. For the CDR3, the DNA is TGTGCCACCACAACAGAAGAAGGTTACAATGAGCAGTTCTTC.

The chain carries TRBV13 and TRBJ2-2; 8 bases map to TRBD2. The length of the CDR3 is 15 residues. The V and J ends lost 5 bases and 6 bases, in that order; junction bases with no gene match: 8. In germline, CDR1 is PRHDT, CDR2 FYEKMQ (reference sequence). This CDR3 is CASSPSGGLPGELFF. CDR3 nucleotides: TGTGCCAGCAGCCCCTCGGGGGGGCTTCCCGGGGAGCTGTTTTTT. Using reference TRBV13 and TRBJ2-2 for the parts outside the CDR3, the full variable domain is AAGVIQSPRHLIKEKRETATLKCYPIPRHDTVYWYQQGPGQDPQFLISFYEKMQSDKGSIPDRFSAQQFSDYHSELNMSSLELGDSALYFCASSPSGGLPGELFFGEGSRLTVL.

V is TRBV5-4 and J is TRBJ2-1; 8 bases line up with TRBD2. Germline-derived CDR1 and CDR2 are SGHNT and YYREEE (reference sequence). Losses at the gene ends were 6 bases for V and 2 bases for J; bases not matched to a gene: 7. This CDR3 has 15 residues. The CDR3 DNA reads TGTGCCAGCACCCTCCTCGGGAGGGCCTACAATGAGCAGTTCTTC. Amino acids: CASTLLGRAYNEQFF.

V and J are TRBV7-2 and TRBJ2-3; tentative D call: TRBD2 (6 bases). CDR1 and CDR2 from the germline V gene are SGHTA and FQGNSA. The V end lost 1 base, the J end lost 2 bases, and 10 bases lay between the germline ends. The CDR3 runs to 15 residues. CDR3 loop: CASSLGGINTDTQYF. CDR3 bases: TGTGCCAGCAGCTTAGGCGGGATTAACACAGATACGCAGTATTTT.

The CDR3 spells CASSNTNAGELFF. In nucleotides, the CDR3 is TGTGCCAGTAGTAATACTAACGCCGGGGAGCTGTTTTTT. The chain recombines TRBV19 with TRBJ2-2; no definite D call. Trimming removed 4 bases at V and 6 bases at J, with 9 bases between. Germline V CDR1 and CDR2: LNHDA, SQIVND (reference sequence). The CDR3 runs to 13 residues.

The chain employs TRBV9 and TRBJ1-1; no reliable D call. Germline lookup yields CDR1 SGDLS and CDR2 YYNGEE. The CDR3 consists of 13 residues. Trimming pared 1 base from V and 1 base from J, leaving 5 bases between. DNA for the CDR3: TGTGCCAGCAGCGTACAGTCGAACACTGAAGCTTTCTTT. Protein product: CASSVQSNTEAFF. Looking up the rest from reference TRBV9 and TRBJ1-1 gives the full variable domain: DSGVTQTPKHLITATGQRVTLRCSPRSGDLSVYWYQQSLDQGLQFLIQYYNGEERAKGNILERFSAQQFPDLHSELNLSSLELGDSALYFCASSVQSNTEAFFGQGTRLTVV.

The chain joins TRBV7-9 to TRBJ1-5, with D unresolved. CDR3 size: 15 residues. Trimming took off 4 bases at V and 4 bases at J, with 14 bases between the two ends. Germline lookup yields CDR1 SEHNR and CDR2 FQNEAQ (reference sequence). The CDR3 nucleotides are TGTGCCAGCAGCTCAGACCGGGATCGGAATCAGCCCCAGCATTTT. It yields the protein CASSSDRDRNQPQHF.

The gene calls are TRBV27 and TRBJ1-6, with D maybe TRBD1 (6 bases). CDR3 length: 15 residues. Between the trimmed V and J ends, which lost 6 bases and 8 bases, there was a span of 17 bases. Germline V gene data show CDR1 as MNHEY and CDR2 as SMNVEV (reference sequence). CDR3 bases: TGTGCCAGCAGACACTTATGGGGGCTGGATTCACCCCTCCACTTT. Translation: CASRHLWGLDSPLHF.

The V and J genes are TRBV6-1 and TRBJ2-5; D unclear. The CDR3 spans 12 residues. CDR1 is MNHNS, CDR2 SASEGT, per germline. V was cut by 6 bases and J by 2 bases, with 7 bases left in between. The CDR3 loop is CASRAGQETQYF. The DNA of the CDR3 is TGTGCCAGCAGGGCAGGACAAGAGACCCAGTACTTC.

This clone was counted a single time. The chain couples TRBV20-1 to TRBJ1-2; 7 bases match TRBD1. V was clipped by 5 bases and J by 8 bases; unmatched bases: 5. CDR3 length: 11 amino acids. Germline CDR1 DFQATT, CDR2 SNEGSKA (reference sequence). CDR3 DNA sequence: TGCAGTGCTGGGACAGATGTGGGCTACACCTTC. This encodes CSAGTDVGYTF.

V gene TRBV7-9 combines with J gene TRBJ1-5, with D possibly being TRBD1 (5 bases). V was clipped by 3 bases and J by 3 bases, with 6 bases between them. Per the germline V gene, CDR1 is SEHNR and CDR2 is FQNEAQ (reference sequence). This CDR3 comprises 13 residues. The CDR3 spells CASSLTDNQPQHF. CDR3 sequence (DNA): TGTGCCAGCAGCTTGACAGACAATCAGCCCCAGCATTTT.

The V gene is TRBV6-4, the J gene TRBJ2-3; D may be TRBD1 (5 bases). The CDR3 loop spans 13 amino acids. V was clipped by 3 bases and J by 1 base, with 5 bases between them. CDR1 and CDR2 from the germline V gene are MRHNA and SNTAGT. The CDR3 reads CASSEGGTDTQYF. CDR3 in DNA: TGTGCCAGCAGTGAAGGGGGCACAGATACGCAGTATTTT.

This clone was picked up one time. This chain connects TRBV19 to TRBJ1-4; D not resolved. The V gene lost 5 bases and the J gene lost 2 bases, with 6 bases spanning the gap. The V gene's germline CDR1 is LNHDA and CDR2 SQIVND (reference sequence). The CDR3 sequence is 13 residues long. The CDR3 nucleotides read TGTGCCAGTAGTCAGTTCACTAATGAAAAACTGTTTTTT. Amino acid sequence: CASSQFTNEKLFF.

The CDR3: CASSLGQGGLAGETQYF. The CDR3 DNA reads as TGTGCCAGCAGCTTAGGTCAAGGTGGACTAGCGGGAGAGACCCAGTACTTC. The rearrangement joins TRBV11-3 to TRBJ2-5, with 11 bases identical to TRBD2. Germline trimming cut 1 base from V and 4 bases from J; bases unmatched to any gene: 8. Germline V CDR1 and CDR2: SGHNT, YENEEA. The CDR3 has 17 residues.

The chain is built from TRBV11-2 and TRBJ1-1; D not certain. Germline V lookup: CDR1 SGHAT, CDR2 FQNNGV. This CDR3 contains 12 residues. Between the trimmed V and J ends, which lost 5 bases and 6 bases, there was a span of 10 bases. CDR3 region: CASSLTRAEAFF. In nucleotides, the CDR3 is TGTGCCAGCAGCCTGACCCGGGCTGAAGCTTTCTTT.

The chain joins TRBV5-4 to TRBJ2-3; 8 nucleotides match TRBD1. The CDR3 contains 17 residues. With V trimmed by 0 bases and J by 4 bases, 10 bases remained unmatched. Germline V gene sequence: CDR1 SGHNT, CDR2 YYREEE (reference sequence). This CDR3 reads CASSLAGRTGWSDTQYF. In DNA form, the CDR3 reads TGTGCCAGCAGCTTGGCCGGCAGGACAGGGTGGTCAGATACGCAGTATTTT.

The chain has TRBV9 and TRBJ1-2; D not certain. The germline V gene has CDR1 SGDLS and CDR2 YYNGEE. CDR3 length equals 12 residues. V was trimmed by 0 bases and J by 6 bases, leaving 6 bases between them. The CDR3 sequence: CASSVEVDGYTF. CDR3 coding DNA: TGTGCCAGCAGCGTAGAAGTAGATGGCTACACCTTC.

Here the CDR3 DNA reads TGTGCCAGCTCCTTCGGGGTGGCCACTGAAGCTTTCTTT. This encodes CASSFGVATEAFF. J is TRBJ1-1 and V is TRBV19; no reliable D call. The CDR3 has 13 residues. Germline CDR1 LNHDA, CDR2 SQIVND (reference sequence). The V and J ends lost 9 bases and 4 bases respectively, with 15 bases between them.